Sequencing of this TCR beta chain was carried out in a study of CD8 T cells in Susac syndrome. Reverse transcription of roughly 0.45 to 1 ug RNA used random hexamers. TCRdb processed the immunoSEQ multiplex PCR reads anew with MiXCR; each CDR3 protein has one entry. The table lists fewer than 300,000 distinct CDR3 sequences, 80% to 90% of them singletons, with approximately 0.12% in the top ten. Findings and caveats of the study: The study conceded that its TCR sequencing and HLA analysis involved relatively few individuals.

TCR beta was sequenced from blood CD8+ and CD4+ T cells. FACS enriched CD8+ TEMRA cells, while bulk CD8+ and CD4+ were negatively isolated. Germline V gives CDR1 LGHDT, CDR2 YNNKEL (reference sequence). Trimming removed 0 bases from V and 6 bases from J; junction bases left unmatched: 10. The CDR3 loop spans 17 amino acids. A remark on this clonotype: The antigen is undetermined.

The specimen was CD8+ T cells from PBMCs. This chain links TRBV3-1 with TRBJ1-2, with 10 bases lining up with TRBD1. The source of this sequence is a human donor with multiple sclerosis. The CDR3 DNA sequence: TGTGCCAGCAGCCAAGATGGGCGTAGCGACAGGGGGCATGGCTACACCTTC. Encoded protein: CASSQDGRSDRGHGYTF.